This is a list of T cell receptor beta chains from one sample in a study of radiotherapy plus CTLA-4 blockade in lung cancer. Data came from immunoSEQ multiplex PCR; TCRdb stores just in-frame clones and leaves some out. The table includes 64,000 or so clones, approximately 68% detected once. Sample: peripheral blood, taken from a patient treated with radiotherapy plus ipilimumab. These receptors all come from a human donor with non-small cell lung cancer whose response to radiotherapy plus ipilimumab could not be evaluated. Both conserved end residues are part of each CDR3. A D gene is named only where the DNA matches it firmly. A row's size may be missing; if present it is once, few, many or a size class.

j_gene: TRBJ2-1
abundance: few
v_gene: TRBV5-6
d_gene: TRBD2
CDR3aa: CASSFRFLAVNEQFF
CDR3nt: TGTGCCAGCAGCTTTCGGTTTCTAGCGGTCAATGAGCAGTTCTTC

j_gene: TRBJ2-2
abundance: .
v_gene: TRBV5-4
d_gene: TRBD2
CDR3aa: CASSLAGTSGGNTGELFF
CDR3nt: TGTGCCAGCAGCTTGGCCGGGACTAGCGGGGGTAACACCGGGGAGCTGTTTTTT

j_gene: TRBJ2-7
abundance: .
v_gene: TRBV7-3
d_gene: TRBD2
CDR3aa: CASSLVGGRQYEQYF
CDR3nt: TGTGCCAGCAGCTTAGTGGGCGGGAGGCAGTACGAGCAGTACTTC

j_gene: TRBJ2-7
abundance: .
v_gene: TRBV4-1
d_gene: .
CDR3aa: CASSQDRGEGGYEQYF
CDR3nt: TGCGCCAGCAGCCAAGATCGAGGGGAGGGGGGCTACGAGCAGTACTTC

j_gene: TRBJ1-1
abundance: .
v_gene: TRBV18
d_gene: .
CDR3aa: CASSPMGKVNTEAFF
CDR3nt: TGTGCCAGCTCCCCCATGGGCAAGGTGAACACTGAAGCTTTCTTT

j_gene: TRBJ1-5
abundance: .
v_gene: TRBV19
d_gene: .
CDR3aa: CASSISQGSQPQHF
CDR3nt: TGTGCCAGTAGTATAAGCCAGGGTAGCCAGCCCCAGCATTTT

j_gene: TRBJ2-7
abundance: .
v_gene: TRBV7-2
d_gene: TRBD1
CDR3aa: CASSFGQDEQYF
CDR3nt: TGTGCCAGCAGCTTCGGACAGGACGAGCAGTACTTC

j_gene: TRBJ2-5
abundance: .
v_gene: TRBV6-5
d_gene: TRBD2
CDR3aa: CASSYAGVFSKTQYF
CDR3nt: TGTGCCAGCAGTTACGCGGGAGTTTTTTCGAAGACCCAGTACTTC

j_gene: TRBJ1-1
abundance: .
v_gene: TRBV6-6
d_gene: TRBD1
CDR3aa: CASKNRDRVSTEAFF
CDR3nt: TGTGCCAGCAAGAACCGGGACAGGGTTTCCACTGAAGCTTTCTTT

j_gene: TRBJ2-7
abundance: .
v_gene: TRBV7-2
d_gene: .
CDR3aa: CASSFDQAYEQYF
CDR3nt: TGTGCCAGCAGCTTCGATCAGGCCTACGAGCAGTACTTC

j_gene: TRBJ1-2
abundance: .
v_gene: TRBV5-5
d_gene: TRBD1
CDR3aa: CASSLPSGTASGYTF
CDR3nt: TGTGCCAGCAGCTTACCCTCCGGGACAGCGAGCGGCTACACCTTC

j_gene: TRBJ1-2
abundance: .
v_gene: TRBV2
d_gene: TRBD1
CDR3aa: CASTLGQALGYTF
CDR3nt: TGTGCCAGCACATTAGGACAGGCCCTGGGCTACACCTTC

j_gene: TRBJ1-1
abundance: .
v_gene: TRBV5-1
d_gene: TRBD1
CDR3aa: CASSLAGGDTEAFF
CDR3nt: TGCGCCAGCAGCTTGGCAGGGGGCGACACTGAAGCTTTCTTT

j_gene: TRBJ2-3
abundance: .
v_gene: TRBV30
d_gene: TRBD2
CDR3aa: CAWSAGGAPDTQYF
CDR3nt: TGTGCCTGGAGTGCCGGGGGGGCACCAGATACGCAGTATTTT

j_gene: TRBJ2-1
abundance: .
v_gene: TRBV5-4
d_gene: .
CDR3aa: CASSSDSFADYNEQFF
CDR3nt: TGTGCCAGCAGCTCCGACAGTTTTGCAGATTACAATGAGCAGTTCTTC

j_gene: TRBJ1-1
abundance: .
v_gene: TRBV7-2
d_gene: .
CDR3aa: CASSPRDGSTEAFF
CDR3nt: TGCGCCAGCAGCCCCAGGGACGGGAGCACTGAAGCTTTCTTT

j_gene: TRBJ1-2
abundance: .
v_gene: TRBV6-1
d_gene: TRBD1
CDR3aa: CASSLTGGEIYGYTF
CDR3nt: TGTGCCAGCAGTTTGACAGGGGGCGAGATCTATGGCTACACCTTC

j_gene: TRBJ2-1
abundance: .
v_gene: TRBV5-4
d_gene: .
CDR3aa: CASSKNADNEQFF
CDR3nt: TGTGCCAGCAGCAAGAATGCGGACAATGAGCAGTTCTTC

j_gene: TRBJ2-7
abundance: .
v_gene: TRBV7-9
d_gene: .
CDR3aa: CASSQVGRGPANEQYF
CDR3nt: TGTGCCAGCAGCCAAGTCGGCCGAGGGCCTGCCAACGAGCAGTACTTC

j_gene: TRBJ1-3
abundance: few
v_gene: TRBV18
d_gene: .
CDR3aa: CASSPRGGSEPGNTIYF
CDR3nt: TGTGCCAGCTCACCGAGAGGTGGCAGCGAGCCTGGAAACACCATATATTTT

j_gene: TRBJ1-1
abundance: .
v_gene: TRBV5-4
d_gene: .
CDR3aa: CASSASAGGNTEAFF
CDR3nt: TGTGCCAGCAGCGCGTCGGCGGGGGGCAACACTGAAGCTTTCTTT

j_gene: TRBJ2-7
abundance: .
v_gene: TRBV29-1
d_gene: TRBD1
CDR3aa: CSVEKETGVYEQYF
CDR3nt: TGCAGCGTTGAAAAGGAGACAGGGGTGTACGAGCAGTACTTC

j_gene: TRBJ2-6
abundance: .
v_gene: TRBV7-3
d_gene: .
CDR3aa: CASSLRQAGANVLTF
CDR3nt: TGTGCCAGCAGCCTACGACAGGCTGGGGCCAACGTCCTGACTTTC

j_gene: TRBJ2-7
abundance: .
v_gene: TRBV6-5
d_gene: .
CDR3aa: CASSAVPWQGSEQYF
CDR3nt: TGTGCCAGCAGTGCCGTACCCTGGCAGGGAAGCGAGCAGTACTTC

j_gene: TRBJ2-5
abundance: .
v_gene: TRBV5-4
d_gene: .
CDR3aa: CASSPRGREETQYF
CDR3nt: TGTGCCAGCAGCCCGCGGGGCAGGGAAGAGACCCAGTACTTC

j_gene: TRBJ1-2
abundance: .
v_gene: TRBV27
d_gene: .
CDR3aa: CASSLRARGMKGYTF
CDR3nt: TGTGCCAGCAGTTTAAGGGCGAGGGGGATGAAGGGCTACACCTTC

j_gene: TRBJ1-5
abundance: .
v_gene: TRBV28
d_gene: TRBD1
CDR3aa: CASSGTGGLYSNQPQHF
CDR3nt: TGTGCCAGCAGCGGGACAGGAGGACTATATAGCAATCAGCCCCAGCATTTT

j_gene: TRBJ2-3
abundance: .
v_gene: TRBV15
d_gene: TRBD2
CDR3aa: CATSPGLAGADTQYF
CDR3nt: TGTGCCACCAGCCCGGGACTAGCGGGGGCAGATACGCAGTATTTT

j_gene: TRBJ1-1
abundance: .
v_gene: TRBV7-2
d_gene: .
CDR3aa: CASSLNPGAFWNTEAFF
CDR3nt: TGTGCCAGCAGCTTAAATCCAGGGGCGTTCTGGAACACTGAAGCTTTCTTT